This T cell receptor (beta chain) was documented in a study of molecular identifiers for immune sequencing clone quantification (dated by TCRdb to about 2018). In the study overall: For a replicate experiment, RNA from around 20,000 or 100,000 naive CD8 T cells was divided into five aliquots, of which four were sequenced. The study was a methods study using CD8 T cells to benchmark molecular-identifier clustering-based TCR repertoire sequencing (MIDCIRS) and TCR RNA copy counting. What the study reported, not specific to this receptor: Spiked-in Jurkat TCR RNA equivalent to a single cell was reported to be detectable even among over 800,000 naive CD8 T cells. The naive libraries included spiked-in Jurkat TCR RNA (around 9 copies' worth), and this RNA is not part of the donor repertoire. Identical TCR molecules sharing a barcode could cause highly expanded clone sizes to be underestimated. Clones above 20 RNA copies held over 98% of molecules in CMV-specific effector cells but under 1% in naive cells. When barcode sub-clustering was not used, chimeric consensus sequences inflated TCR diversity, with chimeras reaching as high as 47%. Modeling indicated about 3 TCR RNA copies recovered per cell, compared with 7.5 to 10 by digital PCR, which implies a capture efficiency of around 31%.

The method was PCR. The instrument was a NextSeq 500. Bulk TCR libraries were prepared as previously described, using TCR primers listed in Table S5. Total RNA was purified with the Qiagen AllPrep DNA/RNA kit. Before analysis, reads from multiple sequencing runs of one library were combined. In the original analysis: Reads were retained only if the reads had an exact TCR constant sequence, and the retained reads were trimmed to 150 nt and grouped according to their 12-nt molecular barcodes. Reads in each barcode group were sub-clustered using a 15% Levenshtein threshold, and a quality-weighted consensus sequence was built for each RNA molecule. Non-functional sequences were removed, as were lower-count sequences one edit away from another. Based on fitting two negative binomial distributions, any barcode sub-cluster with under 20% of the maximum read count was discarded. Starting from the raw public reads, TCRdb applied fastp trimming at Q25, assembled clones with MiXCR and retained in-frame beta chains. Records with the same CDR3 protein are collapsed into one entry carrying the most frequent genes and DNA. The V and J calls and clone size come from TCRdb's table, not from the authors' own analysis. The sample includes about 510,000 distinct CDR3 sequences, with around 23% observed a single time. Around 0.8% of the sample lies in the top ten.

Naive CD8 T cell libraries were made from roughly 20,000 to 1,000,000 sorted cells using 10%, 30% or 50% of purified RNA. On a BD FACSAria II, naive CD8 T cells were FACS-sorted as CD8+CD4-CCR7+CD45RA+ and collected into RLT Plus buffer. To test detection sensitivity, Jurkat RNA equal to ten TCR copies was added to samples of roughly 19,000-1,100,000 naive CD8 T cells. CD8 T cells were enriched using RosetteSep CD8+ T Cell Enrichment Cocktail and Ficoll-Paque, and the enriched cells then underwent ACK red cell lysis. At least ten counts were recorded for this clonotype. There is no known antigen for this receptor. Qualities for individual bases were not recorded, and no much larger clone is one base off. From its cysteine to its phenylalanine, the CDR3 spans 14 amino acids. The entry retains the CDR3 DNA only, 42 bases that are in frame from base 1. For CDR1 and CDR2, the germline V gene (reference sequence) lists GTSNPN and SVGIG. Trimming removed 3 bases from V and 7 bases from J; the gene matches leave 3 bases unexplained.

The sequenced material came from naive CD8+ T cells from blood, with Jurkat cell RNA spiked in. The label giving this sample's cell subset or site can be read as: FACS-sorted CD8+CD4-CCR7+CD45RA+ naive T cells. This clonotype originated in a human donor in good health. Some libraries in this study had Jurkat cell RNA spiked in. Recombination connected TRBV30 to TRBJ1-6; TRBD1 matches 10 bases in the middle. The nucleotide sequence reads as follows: TGTGCCTGGAGCCCGGGACAGGGGAATTCACCCCTCCACTTT. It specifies CAWSPGQGNSPLHF.